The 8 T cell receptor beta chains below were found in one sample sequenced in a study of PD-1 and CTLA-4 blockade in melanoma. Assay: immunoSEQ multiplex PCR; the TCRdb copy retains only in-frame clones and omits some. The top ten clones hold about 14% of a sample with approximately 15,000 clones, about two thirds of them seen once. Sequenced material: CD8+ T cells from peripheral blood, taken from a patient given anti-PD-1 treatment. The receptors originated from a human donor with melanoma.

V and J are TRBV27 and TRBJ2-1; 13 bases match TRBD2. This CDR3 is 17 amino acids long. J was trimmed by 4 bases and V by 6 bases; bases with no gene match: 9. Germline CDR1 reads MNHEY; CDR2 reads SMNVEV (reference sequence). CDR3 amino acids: CASSPGLAGIIYNEQFF. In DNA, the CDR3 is TGTGCCAGCAGCCCGGGACTAGCGGGGATCATTTACAATGAGCAGTTCTTC.

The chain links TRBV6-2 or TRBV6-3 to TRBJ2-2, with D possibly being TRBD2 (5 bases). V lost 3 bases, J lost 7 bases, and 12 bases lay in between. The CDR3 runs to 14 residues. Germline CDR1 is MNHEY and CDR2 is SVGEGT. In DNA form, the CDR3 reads TGTGCCAGCAGTTATCCCCCCGGGATCGGGGAGCTGTTTTTT. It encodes CASSYPPGIGELFF.

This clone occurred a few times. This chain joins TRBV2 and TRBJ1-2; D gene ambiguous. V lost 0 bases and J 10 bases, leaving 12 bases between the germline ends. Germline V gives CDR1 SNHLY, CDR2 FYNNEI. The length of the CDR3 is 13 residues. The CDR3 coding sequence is TGTGCCAGCAGTGAAGCGTCTCCGGCCTCCTACACCTTC. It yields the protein CASSEASPASYTF.

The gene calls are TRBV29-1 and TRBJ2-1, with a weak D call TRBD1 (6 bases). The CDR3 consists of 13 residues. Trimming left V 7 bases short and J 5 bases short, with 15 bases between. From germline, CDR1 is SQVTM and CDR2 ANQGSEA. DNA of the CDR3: TGCAGCGCTTTACAGGGCGATAACAATGAGCAGTTCTTC. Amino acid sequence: CSALQGDNNEQFF.

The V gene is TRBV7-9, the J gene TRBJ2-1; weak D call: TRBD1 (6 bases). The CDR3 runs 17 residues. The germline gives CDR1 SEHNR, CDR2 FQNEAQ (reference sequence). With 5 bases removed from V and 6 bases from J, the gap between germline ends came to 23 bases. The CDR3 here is CASSPQIGTRLFNEQFF. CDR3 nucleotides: TGTGCCAGCAGCCCACAAATCGGGACAAGGCTTTTCAATGAGCAGTTCTTC. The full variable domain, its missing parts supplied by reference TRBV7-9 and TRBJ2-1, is DTGVSQNPRHKITKRGQNVTFRCDPISEHNRLYWYRQTLGQGPEFLTYFQNEAQLEKSRLLSDRFSAERPKGSFSTLEIQRTEQGDSAMYLCASSPQIGTRLFNEQFFGPGTRLTVL.

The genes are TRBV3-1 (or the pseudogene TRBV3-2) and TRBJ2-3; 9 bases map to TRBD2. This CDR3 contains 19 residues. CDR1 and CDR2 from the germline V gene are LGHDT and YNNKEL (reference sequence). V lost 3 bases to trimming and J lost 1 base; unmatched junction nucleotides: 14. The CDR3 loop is CASSHNLPGVAGGTDTQYF. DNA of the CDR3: TGTGCCAGCAGCCACAACCTACCCGGGGTAGCGGGGGGCACAGATACGCAGTATTTT.

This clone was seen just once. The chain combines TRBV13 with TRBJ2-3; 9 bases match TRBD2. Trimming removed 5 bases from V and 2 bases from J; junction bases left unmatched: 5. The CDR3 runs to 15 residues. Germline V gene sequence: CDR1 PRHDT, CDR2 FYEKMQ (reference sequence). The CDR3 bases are TGTGCCAGCAGCATGCTAGCGGGGAACACAGATACGCAGTATTTT. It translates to CASSMLAGNTDTQYF.

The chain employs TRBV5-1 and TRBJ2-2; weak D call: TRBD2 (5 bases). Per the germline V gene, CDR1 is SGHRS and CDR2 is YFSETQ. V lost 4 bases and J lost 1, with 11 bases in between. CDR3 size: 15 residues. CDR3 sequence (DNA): TGCGCCAGCAGCCCGGGGTCAGTGAACACCGGGGAGCTGTTTTTT. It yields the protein CASSPGSVNTGELFF.